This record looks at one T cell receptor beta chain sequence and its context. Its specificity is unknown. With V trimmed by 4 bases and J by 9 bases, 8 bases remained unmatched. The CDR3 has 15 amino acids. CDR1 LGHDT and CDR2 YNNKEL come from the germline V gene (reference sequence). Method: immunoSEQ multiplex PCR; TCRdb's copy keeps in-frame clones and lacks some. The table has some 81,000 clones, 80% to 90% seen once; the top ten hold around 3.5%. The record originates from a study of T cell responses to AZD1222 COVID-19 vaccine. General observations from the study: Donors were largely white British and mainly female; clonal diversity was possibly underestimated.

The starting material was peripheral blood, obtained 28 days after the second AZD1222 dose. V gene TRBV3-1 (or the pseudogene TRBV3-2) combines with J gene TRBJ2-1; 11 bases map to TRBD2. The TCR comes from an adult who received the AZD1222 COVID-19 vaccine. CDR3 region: CASSPLASGRSEQFF. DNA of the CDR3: TGTGCCAGCAGCCCGCTGGCTAGCGGGAGGAGTGAGCAGTTCTTC.